The 4 T cell receptor beta chains listed next were all sequenced from one sample in a study of T cell responses to AZD1222 COVID-19 vaccine. Only in-frame clones appear in the TCRdb table, and some are missing; sequencing was by immunoSEQ multiplex PCR. The repertoire includes about 83,000 clones, 80% to 90% of them detected once, and 31% sits in the top ten. Specimen: peripheral blood, collected on day 0 of AZD1222 vaccination. Receptors were obtained from an adult in good health.

This sequence joins TRBV19 and TRBJ1-2; 8 nucleotides line up with TRBD1. The CDR3 is made up of 16 amino acids. J was trimmed by 6 bases and V by 5 bases; bases with no gene match: 14. The V gene's germline CDR1 is LNHDA and CDR2 SQIVND (reference sequence). The CDR3 reads CASSSERTGRGDGYTF. CDR3 bases: TGTGCCAGTAGTTCCGAGAGGACAGGGAGAGGGGATGGCTACACCTTC.

With regard to this clone: Within the sample, other DNA sequences also encode this same CDR3. The chain couples TRBV3-1 (or the pseudogene TRBV3-2) to TRBJ1-3; no reliable D call. The CDR3 is 13 residues long. In germline, CDR1 is LGHDT, CDR2 YNNKEL (reference sequence). The V end lost 1 base, the J end lost 4 bases, and 5 bases lay between the germline ends. CDR3 region: CASSQGSGNTIYF. In nucleotides, the CDR3 is TGTGCCAGCAGCCAAGGGTCAGGAAACACCATATATTTT.

The J gene is TRBJ1-2, the V gene TRBV5-1; perhaps TRBD1 as D (6 bases). With 2 bases removed from V and 0 bases from J, the gap between germline ends came to 17 bases. CDR3 length: 17 amino acids. Germline CDR1 and CDR2: SGHRS and YFSETQ. CDR3 loop: CASSLPGEAVANYGYTF. CDR3 DNA: TGCGCCAGCAGCTTACCAGGGGAAGCAGTCGCTAACTATGGCTACACCTTC.

This chain uses TRBV5-6 with TRBJ1-5; maybe TRBD1 (6 bases). Trimming took off 2 bases at V and 0 bases at J, with 12 bases between the two ends. The germline V gene encodes CDR1 SGHDT and CDR2 YYEEEE. The CDR3 loop spans 16 amino acids. In DNA form, the CDR3 reads TGTGCCAGCAGCTTTGGGGGGCTGCATAGCAATCAGCCCCAGCATTTT. Protein product: CASSFGGLHSNQPQHF.